A single T cell receptor beta chain is shown here with its context. Its antigen is unknown. The sample originates from a study of a mutant IDH1 vaccine in newly diagnosed glioma. Trimming took 5 bases from V and 3 from J, leaving 17 bases between them. Germline lookup yields CDR1 SGHVS and CDR2 FQNEAQ. The CDR3 sequence is 16 residues long. Measured with immunoSEQ multiplex PCR; TCRdb has only the in-frame clones, and not every one. The repertoire holds 110,000 or so clones, with 85% to 90% as singletons. Indicated time point: week 11, during vaccination. Doses consisted of 300 ug of mutant IDH1 20-mer peptide each, paired with topical imiquimod.

Material: PBMCs, obtained from a glioma patient whose treatment included an IDH1 peptide vaccine. The chain recombines TRBV7-8 with TRBJ2-1; D is perhaps TRBD1 (7 bases). This TCR came from a woman aged 45 to 65 with glioma. The CDR3: CASSPYRQGGYNEQFF. CDR3 coding DNA: TGTGCCAGCAGCCCCTACCGGCAGGGGGGCTACAATGAGCAGTTCTTC. The full variable domain, its missing parts supplied by reference TRBV7-8 and TRBJ2-1, is GAGVSQSPRYKVAKRGQDVALRCDPISGHVSLFWYQQALGQGPEFLTYFQNEAQLDKSGLPSDRFFAERPEGSVSTLKIQRTQQEDSAVYLCASSPYRQGGYNEQFFGPGTRLTVL.